Shown below are 11 T cell receptor beta chains from a single sample sequenced in a study of T-cell reconstitution after alpha-beta-depleted transplantation in children. Preparation of the TCRbeta library involved a method that used unique molecular identifiers. Using its own MiXCR run on the PCR reads, TCRdb lists one record per CDR3 protein. The sample shows approximately 430,000 distinct CDR3 sequences, 15% to 20% of them seen only once. The sample consisted of PBMCs, mostly from graft donor cells, taken 360 days after TCRalphabeta/CD19-depleted stem cell transplant. These receptors were taken from a boy under two years old who had a stem cell transplant for Wiskott-Aldrich syndrome, so the T cells may come from the graft donor.

This rearrangement joins TRBV24-1 to TRBJ2-2, with D tentatively TRBD1 or TRBD2 (5 bases each). The CDR3 is 15 residues long. Trimming shortened V by 4 bases and J by 4 bases, and 12 bases separated the two germline ends. The germline gives CDR1 KGHDR, CDR2 SFDVKD. The CDR3 is CATSDPGRSTGELFF. Here the CDR3 DNA reads TGTGCCACCAGTGACCCGGGACGGAGCACCGGGGAGCTGTTTTTT.

J is TRBJ1-6 and V is TRBV20-1, with D possibly being TRBD1 (5 bases). The CDR3 contains 14 residues. Germline lookup yields CDR1 DFQATT and CDR2 SNEGSKA (reference sequence). The V and J ends lost 6 bases and 9 bases respectively, with 18 bases between them. For the CDR3, the DNA is TGCAGTGCCGTAGGGTGGACAAGGGGTTCACCCCTCCACTTT. Protein sequence: CSAVGWTRGSPLHF.

The chain carries TRBV7-9 and TRBJ1-5, with D hard to call. The CDR3 contains 13 residues. CDR1 is SEHNR and CDR2 is FQNEAQ in the germline V gene (reference sequence). Deletions cut 1 base from V and 5 bases from J, with 6 bases between. CDR3 in amino acids: CASSLDLDQPQHF. The CDR3 DNA follows: TGTGCCAGCAGCTTAGATCTAGATCAGCCCCAGCATTTT.

A few counts support this clonotype. This chain joins TRBV25-1 and TRBJ1-2, with a weak D call TRBD1 (5 bases). CDR1 MGHDK and CDR2 SYGVNS come from the germline V gene. Trimming shortened V by 5 bases and J by 10 bases, and 14 bases separated the two germline ends. The CDR3 covers 12 residues. The chain's CDR3 is CASSSGTSHYTF. The CDR3 DNA reads as TGTGCCAGCAGTAGTGGGACCTCTCACTACACCTTC.

This clonotype has a handful of counts. The chain combines TRBV27 with TRBJ2-1, with D unclear. Germline V CDR1 and CDR2: MNHEY, SMNVEV (reference sequence). Trimming cost V 3 bases and J 0 bases, with 9 bases left between them. The CDR3 totals 15 residues. CDR3 in DNA: TGTGCCAGCAGTTTCGCCATCCCCTCCTACAATGAGCAGTTCTTC. This translates into CASSFAIPSYNEQFF.

This clonotype has at least ten counts. The genes are TRBV5-1 and TRBJ1-2, with D perhaps TRBD1 (6 bases). This CDR3 region has 15 residues. The germline gives CDR1 SGHRS, CDR2 YFSETQ. Deletions cut 0 bases from V and 3 bases from J, with 12 bases between. CDR3 nucleotide sequence: TGCGCCAGCAGCTTGGCCGCACAGGGCTACTATGGCTACACCTTC. This codes for CASSLAAQGYYGYTF.

The sample holds a few counts of this clonotype. The limits of the CDR3 on the DNA are not certain, so only TCRdb's listed CDR3 is given. This sequence joins TRBV2 and TRBJ2-5; the D call TRBD1 from the table was never checked on the DNA. The CDR3 is 14 residues long, ends included. Germline V gene sequence: CDR1 SNHLY, CDR2 FYNNEI. CDR3 residues: CASILDRGQETQYF.

There are a few counts of this clonotype. The chain uses TRBV6-1 and TRBJ2-2; D is undetermined. V was clipped by 0 bases and J by 1 base, with 6 bases between them. Germline loops: CDR1 MNHNS, CDR2 SASEGT. This CDR3 has 15 amino acids. CDR3 sequence reads: CASSEARGNTGELFF. The CDR3 DNA reads as TGTGCCAGCAGTGAAGCAAGAGGGAACACCGGGGAGCTGTTTTTT.

V usage is TRBV12-3 or TRBV12-4 and J usage is TRBJ2-2; possible D gene TRBD1, 6 bases. Trimming took off 3 bases at V and 9 bases at J, with 14 bases between the two ends. This CDR3 region has 14 residues. In nucleotides, the CDR3 is TGTGCCAGCAGTTTCCTAGGACAGCCCCGGGAGCTGTTTTTT. Translation gives CASSFLGQPRELFF.

Only a few counts were recorded for this clonotype. This sequence joins TRBV11-3 and TRBJ1-3; D remains unclear. Germline V CDR1 and CDR2: SGHNT, YENEEA. The CDR3 consists of 15 residues. With 4 bases removed from V and 0 bases from J, the gap between germline ends came to 10 bases. The CDR3 coding sequence is TGTGCCAGCAGCTACGACGGAAGCTCTGGAAACACCATATATTTT. Translated: CASSYDGSSGNTIYF.

In this sample, this clonotype turned up many times. CDR3 DNA: TGTGCCAGCAGTCCTTTGGCGGATGAGCAGTTCTTC. It encodes CASSPLADEQFF. The rearrangement joins TRBV12-3 or TRBV12-4 to TRBJ2-1; D is unresolved. Trimming removed 5 bases from V and 8 bases from J, with 10 bases in between. The CDR3 loop spans 12 amino acids.